These T cell receptor beta chains were read from a single sample in a study of cytomegalovirus exposure and HLA in healthy donors. Measured with immunoSEQ multiplex PCR; TCRdb has only the in-frame clones, and not every one. The data show some 100,000 clones, around 83% seen once. Source material: PBMCs. Receptor source: a man aged 25-40 years in good health and CMV-seronegative. Each CDR3 is given with its conserved first and last residue. Fields, in order: D gene, clone size, V gene, J gene, CDR3 protein, CDR3 DNA. The D gene is left open where the match is weak. The size field is filled for only some rows; it gives once, few, many or a size class.

D: -
size: -
V: TRBV7-9
J: TRBJ2-5
CDR3: CASSLTSDSTQTQYF
DNA: TGTGCCAGCAGCCTCACCTCCGACAGTACCCAGACCCAGTACTTC

D: -
size: -
V: TRBV6-6
J: TRBJ2-7
CDR3: CASSYRASSHEQYF
DNA: TGTGCCAGCAGTTACCGTGCTAGCTCCCACGAGCAGTACTTC

D: -
size: -
V: TRBV10-3
J: TRBJ1-2
CDR3: CAISSGTPNYGYTF
DNA: TGTGCCATCAGTAGCGGGACACCGAACTATGGCTACACCTTC

D: -
size: once
V: TRBV11-2
J: TRBJ2-1
CDR3: CASSLRMGEIYNEQFF
DNA: TGTGCCAGCAGCCTACGGATGGGCGAGATCTACAATGAGCAGTTCTTC

D: -
size: -
V: TRBV25-1
J: TRBJ2-5
CDR3: CASDSAKTQYF
DNA: TGTGCCAGCGATTCCGCGAAGACCCAGTACTTC

D: TRBD1
size: -
V: TRBV7-8
J: TRBJ1-2
CDR3: CASSPPGQGVGYTF
DNA: TGTGCCAGCAGCCCCCCGGGACAGGGCGTCGGCTACACCTTC

D: -
size: -
V: TRBV6-5
J: TRBJ2-1
CDR3: CASSRDTAEQFF
DNA: TGTGCCAGCAGCCGTGACACGGCTGAGCAGTTCTTC

D: -
size: -
V: TRBV2
J: TRBJ1-6
CDR3: CASSPGRGSPLHF
DNA: TGTGCCAGCAGCCCAGGGAGGGGTTCACCCCTCCACTTT

D: TRBD1
size: once
V: TRBV7-8
J: TRBJ2-7
CDR3: CASSLSRGYNEQYF
DNA: TGTGCCAGCAGCTTATCCAGGGGGTACAACGAGCAGTACTTC

D: -
size: -
V: TRBV28
J: TRBJ1-1
CDR3: CASVPPVNTEAFF
DNA: TGTGCCAGCGTACCCCCAGTAAACACTGAAGCTTTCTTT

D: -
size: -
V: TRBV27
J: TRBJ1-4
CDR3: CASSLGLNEKLFF
DNA: TGTGCCAGCAGTTTGGGGCTTAATGAAAAACTGTTTTTT

D: -
size: -
V: TRBV7-9
J: TRBJ2-7
CDR3: CASSLDGGVYEQYF
DNA: TGTGCCAGCAGCTTAGATGGCGGAGTTTACGAGCAGTACTTC

D: TRBD1
size: -
V: TRBV4-3
J: TRBJ1-4
CDR3: CASSQVTGVSEKLFF
DNA: TGCGCCAGCAGCCAAGTGACAGGGGTGAGCGAAAAACTGTTTTTT

D: TRBD2
size: -
V: TRBV9
J: TRBJ2-7
CDR3: CASSPRSSGSYEQYF
DNA: TGTGCCAGCAGCCCCCGGTCTAGCGGTTCCTACGAGCAGTACTTC

D: TRBD1
size: -
V: TRBV6-4
J: TRBJ2-7
CDR3: CASSGPPGTGVYEQYF
DNA: TGTGCCAGCAGTGGACCCCCCGGGACAGGGGTATACGAGCAGTACTTC

D: -
size: -
V: TRBV5-6
J: TRBJ1-1
CDR3: CASSTEPERNTEAFF
DNA: TGTGCCAGCAGCACCGAACCCGAGAGGAACACTGAAGCTTTCTTT

D: -
size: few
V: TRBV6-5
J: TRBJ1-1
CDR3: CASRAPTTVNTEAFF
DNA: TGTGCCAGCAGAGCCCCAACGACAGTCAACACTGAAGCTTTCTTT

D: -
size: -
V: TRBV30
J: TRBJ2-6
CDR3: CAQGLSGANVLTF
DNA: TGTGCCCAGGGGCTTTCTGGGGCCAACGTCCTGACTTTC

D: -
size: -
V: TRBV25-1
J: TRBJ1-3
CDR3: CASSDPVGNTIYF
DNA: TGTGCCAGCAGTGACCCCGTTGGAAACACCATATATTTT

D: -
size: -
V: TRBV13
J: TRBJ2-7
CDR3: CASSDDRRHYEQYF
DNA: TGTGCCAGCAGCGACGACAGGAGGCACTACGAGCAGTACTTC

D: -
size: -
V: TRBV19
J: TRBJ1-5
CDR3: CASTRGGAQPQHF
DNA: TGTGCCAGTACCCGGGGGGGGGCTCAGCCCCAGCATTTT

D: -
size: -
V: TRBV28
J: TRBJ1-1
CDR3: CATWGGTEAFF
DNA: TGTGCCACCTGGGGGGGCACTGAAGCTTTCTTT

D: -
size: -
V: TRBV4-2
J: TRBJ2-2
CDR3: CASSQDGSADTGELFF
DNA: TGTGCCAGCAGCCAAGATGGGAGCGCGGACACCGGGGAGCTGTTTTTT

D: -
size: -
V: TRBV6-1
J: TRBJ1-5
CDR3: CASSDKAGDVYQPQHF
DNA: TGTGCCAGCAGTGATAAGGCGGGGGATGTGTATCAGCCCCAGCATTTT

D: TRBD1
size: -
V: TRBV4-1
J: TRBJ1-5
CDR3: CASSQTGLANQPQHF
DNA: TGCGCCAGCAGCCAGACAGGGCTTGCGAATCAGCCCCAGCATTTT

D: -
size: -
V: TRBV6-5
J: TRBJ1-5
CDR3: CASRKARGDQPQHF
DNA: TGTGCCAGCAGAAAAGCCAGGGGCGATCAGCCCCAGCATTTT

D: -
size: -
V: TRBV9
J: TRBJ1-2
CDR3: CASSPQAGTGGYTF
DNA: TGTGCCAGCAGCCCTCAGGCGGGGACGGGAGGCTACACCTTC

D: TRBD1
size: -
V: TRBV5-6
J: TRBJ1-5
CDR3: CASSFRGQGIQPQHF
DNA: TGTGCCAGCAGCTTTCGGGGACAGGGGATTCAGCCCCAGCATTTT

D: -
size: -
V: TRBV2
J: TRBJ1-1
CDR3: CASRESPFPAFF
DNA: TGTGCCAGCAGGGAGAGCCCCTTCCCAGCTTTCTTT

D: TRBD2
size: -
V: TRBV4-1
J: TRBJ2-3
CDR3: CASSLTSGGTDTQYF
DNA: TGCGCCAGCAGCCTGACTAGCGGGGGGACAGATACGCAGTATTTT

D: -
size: once
V: TRBV5-4
J: TRBJ2-7
CDR3: CASSQGPTSSYEQYF
DNA: TGTGCCAGCAGCCAGGGACCGACTAGCTCCTACGAGCAGTACTTC

D: TRBD1
size: -
V: TRBV6-5
J: TRBJ1-6
CDR3: CASSYTGTGGNSPLHF
DNA: TGTGCCAGCAGTTACACGGGGACAGGGGGTAATTCACCCCTCCACTTT

D: -
size: once
V: TRBV7-3
J: TRBJ2-1
CDR3: CASSLGANNEQFF
DNA: TGTGCCAGCAGCTTAGGGGCTAACAATGAGCAGTTCTTC

D: -
size: -
V: TRBV6-6
J: TRBJ2-7
CDR3: CASFRDKQYF
DNA: TGTGCCTCCTTCAGGGACAAGCAGTACTTC

D: TRBD1
size: -
V: TRBV5-8
J: TRBJ1-2
CDR3: CASSLDQGAGGYTF
DNA: TGTGCCAGCAGCTTGGATCAGGGGGCGGGTGGCTACACCTTC

D: -
size: -
V: TRBV2
J: TRBJ1-1
CDR3: CASGGLSTEAFF
DNA: TGTGCCAGCGGGGGGTTAAGCACTGAAGCTTTCTTT

D: TRBD2
size: -
V: TRBV7-2
J: TRBJ2-2
CDR3: CASSLLYDLAAGELFF
DNA: TGTGCCAGCAGCTTACTATATGACCTAGCGGCCGGGGAGCTGTTTTTT

D: -
size: once
V: TRBV9
J: TRBJ1-6
CDR3: CASSVGQEGSPLHF
DNA: TGTGCCAGCAGCGTAGGGCAGGAGGGCTCACCCCTCCACTTT

D: TRBD1
size: -
V: TRBV9
J: TRBJ1-5
CDR3: CASSVVQGANQPQHF
DNA: TGTGCCAGCAGCGTAGTACAGGGGGCTAATCAGCCCCAGCATTTT

D: -
size: -
V: TRBV6-6
J: TRBJ1-4
CDR3: CASSYTRLATNEKLFF
DNA: TGTGCCAGCAGTTACACACGTCTTGCAACTAATGAAAAACTGTTTTTT

D: TRBD1
size: -
V: TRBV19
J: TRBJ1-2
CDR3: CASSIVGTENYGYTF
DNA: TGTGCCAGTAGTATAGTAGGGACAGAGAACTATGGCTACACCTTC

D: -
size: -
V: TRBV19
J: TRBJ1-5
CDR3: CASSWGGASNQPQHF
DNA: TGTGCCAGTAGTTGGGGGGGGGCGAGCAATCAGCCCCAGCATTTT

D: -
size: -
V: TRBV27
J: TRBJ1-1
CDR3: CASSFSENTEAFF
DNA: TGTGCCAGCAGTTTTTCAGAGAACACTGAAGCTTTCTTT

D: TRBD2
size: -
V: TRBV28
J: TRBJ2-4
CDR3: CASSFASGDLFGNIQYF
DNA: TGTGCCAGCAGTTTTGCTAGCGGTGACTTATTCGGCAACATTCAGTACTTC

D: TRBD1
size: -
V: TRBV30
J: TRBJ1-4
CDR3: CAWTTGSTNEKLFF
DNA: TGTGCCTGGACGACAGGGTCAACTAATGAAAAACTGTTTTTT

D: -
size: -
V: TRBV19
J: TRBJ2-7
CDR3: CASSPFGGPYEQYF
DNA: TGTGCCAGTAGCCCTTTCGGAGGCCCCTACGAGCAGTACTTC

D: TRBD1
size: -
V: TRBV5-1
J: TRBJ2-7
CDR3: CATGQGPTYEQYF
DNA: TGCGCCACTGGACAGGGGCCCACCTACGAGCAGTACTTC

D: TRBD2
size: -
V: TRBV28
J: TRBJ2-5
CDR3: CATAKTSGRAEETQYF
DNA: TGTGCCACCGCCAAGACTAGCGGGAGGGCCGAGGAGACCCAGTACTTC

D: TRBD1
size: -
V: TRBV5-4
J: TRBJ2-1
CDR3: CASSRQGDNEQFF
DNA: TGTGCCAGCAGCAGACAGGGGGACAATGAGCAGTTCTTC

D: TRBD2
size: -
V: TRBV7-6
J: TRBJ2-5
CDR3: CASSLSGVSETQYF
DNA: TGTGCCAGCAGTTTAAGCGGGGTGTCAGAGACCCAGTACTTC